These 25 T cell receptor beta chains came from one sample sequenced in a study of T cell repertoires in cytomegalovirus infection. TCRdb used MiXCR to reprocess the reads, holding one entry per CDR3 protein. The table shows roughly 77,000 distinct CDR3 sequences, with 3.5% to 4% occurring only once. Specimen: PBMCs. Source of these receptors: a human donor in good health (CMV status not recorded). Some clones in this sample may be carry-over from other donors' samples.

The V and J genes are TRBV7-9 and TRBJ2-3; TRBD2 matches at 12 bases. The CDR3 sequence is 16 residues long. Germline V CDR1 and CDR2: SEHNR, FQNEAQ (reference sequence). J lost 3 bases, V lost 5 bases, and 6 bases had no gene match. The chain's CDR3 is CASSVSSGGVTDTQYF. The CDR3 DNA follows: TGTGCCAGCAGCGTATCTAGCGGGGGGGTTACAGATACGCAGTATTTT.

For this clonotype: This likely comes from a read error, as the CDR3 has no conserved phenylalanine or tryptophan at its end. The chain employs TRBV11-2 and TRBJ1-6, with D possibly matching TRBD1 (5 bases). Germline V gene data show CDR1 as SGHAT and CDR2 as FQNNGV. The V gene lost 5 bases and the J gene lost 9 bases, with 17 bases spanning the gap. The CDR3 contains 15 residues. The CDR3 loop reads CASSETTVGGSPLHL. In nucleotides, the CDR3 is TGTGCCAGCAGCGAGACGACAGTGGGTGGTTCACCCCTCCACCTT.

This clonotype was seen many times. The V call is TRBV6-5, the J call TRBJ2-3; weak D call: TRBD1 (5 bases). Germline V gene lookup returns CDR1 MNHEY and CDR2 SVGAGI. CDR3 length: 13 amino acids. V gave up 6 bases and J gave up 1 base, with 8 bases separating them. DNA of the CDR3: TGTGCCAGCAGAAGGGGCGGCACAGATACGCAGTATTTT. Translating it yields CASRRGGTDTQYF.

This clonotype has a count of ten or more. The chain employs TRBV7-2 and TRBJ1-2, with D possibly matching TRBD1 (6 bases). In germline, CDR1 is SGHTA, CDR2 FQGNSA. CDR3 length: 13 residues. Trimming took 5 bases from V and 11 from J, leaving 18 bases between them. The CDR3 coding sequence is TGTGCCAGCAGCAGGGACATCTACGCCATTTACACCTTC. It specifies CASSRDIYAIYTF.

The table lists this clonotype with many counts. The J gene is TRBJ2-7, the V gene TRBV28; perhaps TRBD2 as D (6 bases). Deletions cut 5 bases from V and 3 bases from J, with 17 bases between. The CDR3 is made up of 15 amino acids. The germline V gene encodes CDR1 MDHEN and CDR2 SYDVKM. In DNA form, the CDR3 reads TGTGCCAGCAGTACCTACAGTGGTAGCGGCTACGAGCAGTACTTC. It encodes CASSTYSGSGYEQYF.

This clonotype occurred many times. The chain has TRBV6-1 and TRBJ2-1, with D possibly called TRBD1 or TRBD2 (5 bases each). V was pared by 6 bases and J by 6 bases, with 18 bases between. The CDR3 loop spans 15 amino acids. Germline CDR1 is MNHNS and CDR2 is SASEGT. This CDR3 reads CASRRTRGAGNEQFF. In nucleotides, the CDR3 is TGTGCCAGCAGAAGGACACGAGGGGCGGGCAATGAGCAGTTCTTC.

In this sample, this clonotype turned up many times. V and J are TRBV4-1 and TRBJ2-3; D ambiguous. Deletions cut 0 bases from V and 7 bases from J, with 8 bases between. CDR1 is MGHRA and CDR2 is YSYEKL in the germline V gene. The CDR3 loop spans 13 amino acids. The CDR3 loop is CASSQDLANTQYF. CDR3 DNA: TGCGCCAGCAGCCAAGACTTAGCTAATACGCAGTATTTT.

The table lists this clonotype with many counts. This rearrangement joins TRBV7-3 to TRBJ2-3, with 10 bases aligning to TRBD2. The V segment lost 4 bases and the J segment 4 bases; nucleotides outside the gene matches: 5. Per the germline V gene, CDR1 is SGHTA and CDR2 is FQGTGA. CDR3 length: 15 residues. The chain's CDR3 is CASSSSSGGADTQYF. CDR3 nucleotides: TGTGCCAGCAGCTCTTCTAGCGGGGGAGCAGATACGCAGTATTTT.

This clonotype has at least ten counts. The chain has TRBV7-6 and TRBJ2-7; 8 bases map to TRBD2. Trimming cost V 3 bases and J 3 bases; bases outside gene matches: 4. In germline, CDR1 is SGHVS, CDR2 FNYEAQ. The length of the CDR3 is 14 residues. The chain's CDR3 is CASSFRAGGYEQYF. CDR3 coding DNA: TGTGCCAGCAGCTTCAGGGCGGGGGGCTACGAGCAGTACTTC.

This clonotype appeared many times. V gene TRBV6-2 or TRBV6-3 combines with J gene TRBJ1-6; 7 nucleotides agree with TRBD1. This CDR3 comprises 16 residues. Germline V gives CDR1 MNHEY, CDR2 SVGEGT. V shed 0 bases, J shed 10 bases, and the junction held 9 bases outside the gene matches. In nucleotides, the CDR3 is TGTGCCAGCAGTTACTCGAGGACAGGAGGAGCATCACCCCTCCACTTT. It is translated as CASSYSRTGGASPLHF.

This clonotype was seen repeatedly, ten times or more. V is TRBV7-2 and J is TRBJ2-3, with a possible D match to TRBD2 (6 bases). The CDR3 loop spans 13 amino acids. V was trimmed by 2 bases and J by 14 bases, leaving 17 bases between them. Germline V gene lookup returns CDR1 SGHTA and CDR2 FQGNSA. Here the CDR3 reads CASSLRRPGLPYF. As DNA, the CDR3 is TGTGCCAGCAGCTTACGGAGACCGGGACTCCCGTATTTT.

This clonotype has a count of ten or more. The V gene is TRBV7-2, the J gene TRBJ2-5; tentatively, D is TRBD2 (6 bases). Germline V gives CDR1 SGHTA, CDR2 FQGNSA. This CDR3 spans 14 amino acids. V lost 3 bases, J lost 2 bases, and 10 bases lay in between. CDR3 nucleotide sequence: TGTGCCAGCAGCTTGAGAGCGGGTCAAGAGACCCAGTACTTC. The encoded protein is CASSLRAGQETQYF.

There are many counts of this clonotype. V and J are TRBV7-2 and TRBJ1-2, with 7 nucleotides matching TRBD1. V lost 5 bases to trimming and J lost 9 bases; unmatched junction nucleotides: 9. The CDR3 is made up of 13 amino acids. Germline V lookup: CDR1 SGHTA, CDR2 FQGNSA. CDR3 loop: CASSQTGMMSYTF. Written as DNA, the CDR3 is TGTGCCAGCAGCCAGACAGGGATGATGAGCTACACCTTC.

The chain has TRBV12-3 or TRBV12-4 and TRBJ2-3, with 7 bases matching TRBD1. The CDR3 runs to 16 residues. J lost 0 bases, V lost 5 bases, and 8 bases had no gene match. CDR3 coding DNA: TGTGCCAGCAGTGCGGACAGGAGTTCTAGCACAGATACGCAGTATTTT. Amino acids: CASSADRSSSTDTQYF.

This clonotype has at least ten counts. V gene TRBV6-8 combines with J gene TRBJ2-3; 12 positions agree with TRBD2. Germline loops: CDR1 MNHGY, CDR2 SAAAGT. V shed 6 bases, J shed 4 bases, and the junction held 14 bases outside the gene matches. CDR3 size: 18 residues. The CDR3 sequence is CASSPIPPTSGRADTQYF. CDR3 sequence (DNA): TGTGCCAGCAGCCCCATCCCGCCGACTAGCGGGAGAGCAGATACGCAGTATTTT.

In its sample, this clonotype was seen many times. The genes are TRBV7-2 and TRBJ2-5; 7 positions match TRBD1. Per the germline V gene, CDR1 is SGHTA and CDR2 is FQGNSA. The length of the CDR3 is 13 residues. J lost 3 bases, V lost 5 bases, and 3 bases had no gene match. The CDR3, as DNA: TGTGCCAGCAGCCAAGACAGGGAAGAGACCCAGTACTTC. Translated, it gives CASSQDREETQYF. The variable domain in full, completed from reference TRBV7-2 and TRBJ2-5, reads GAGVSQSPSNKVTEKGKDVELRCDPISGHTALYWYRQSLGQGLEFLIYFQGNSAPDKSGLPSDRFSAERTGGSVSTLTIQRTQQEDSAVYLCASSQDREETQYFGPGTRLLVL.

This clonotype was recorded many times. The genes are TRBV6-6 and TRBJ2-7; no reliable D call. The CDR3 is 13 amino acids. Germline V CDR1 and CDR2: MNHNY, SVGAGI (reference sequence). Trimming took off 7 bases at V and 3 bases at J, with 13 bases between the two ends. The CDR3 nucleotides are TGTGCCAGCAAGCTCAGCCCATACTACGAGCAGTACTTC. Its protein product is CASKLSPYYEQYF.

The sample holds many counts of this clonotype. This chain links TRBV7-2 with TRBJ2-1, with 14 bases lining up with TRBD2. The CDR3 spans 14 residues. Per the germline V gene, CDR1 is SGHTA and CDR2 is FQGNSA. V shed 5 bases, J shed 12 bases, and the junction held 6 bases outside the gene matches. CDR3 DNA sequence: TGTGCCAGCAGCCGAGGGACTAGCGGGGGAGGGCAGTTCTTC. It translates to CASSRGTSGGGQFF. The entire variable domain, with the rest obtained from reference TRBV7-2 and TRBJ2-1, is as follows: GAGVSQSPSNKVTEKGKDVELRCDPISGHTALYWYRQSLGQGLEFLIYFQGNSAPDKSGLPSDRFSAERTGGSVSTLTIQRTQQEDSAVYLCASSRGTSGGGQFFGPGTRLTVL.

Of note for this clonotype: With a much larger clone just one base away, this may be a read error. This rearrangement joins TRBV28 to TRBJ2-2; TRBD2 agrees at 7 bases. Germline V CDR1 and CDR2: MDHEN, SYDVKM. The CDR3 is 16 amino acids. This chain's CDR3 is CTSSITGTKLPGELFF. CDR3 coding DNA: TGTACCAGCAGTATCACCGGGACTAAGTTGCCCGGGGAGCTGTTTTTT.

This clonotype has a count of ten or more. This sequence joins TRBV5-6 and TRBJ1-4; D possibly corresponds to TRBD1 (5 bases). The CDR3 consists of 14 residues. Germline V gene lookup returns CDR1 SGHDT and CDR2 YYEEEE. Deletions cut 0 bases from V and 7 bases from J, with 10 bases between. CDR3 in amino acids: CASSLAGLGEKLFF. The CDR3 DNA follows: TGTGCCAGCAGCTTGGCAGGGTTGGGTGAAAAACTGTTTTTT.

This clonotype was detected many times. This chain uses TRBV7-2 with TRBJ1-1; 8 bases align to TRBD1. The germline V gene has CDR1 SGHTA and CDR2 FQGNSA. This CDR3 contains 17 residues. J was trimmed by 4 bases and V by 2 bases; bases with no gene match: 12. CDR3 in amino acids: CASSLQDRGAWRTEAFF. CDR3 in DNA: TGTGCCAGCAGCTTACAAGACAGGGGAGCTTGGCGCACTGAAGCTTTCTTT.

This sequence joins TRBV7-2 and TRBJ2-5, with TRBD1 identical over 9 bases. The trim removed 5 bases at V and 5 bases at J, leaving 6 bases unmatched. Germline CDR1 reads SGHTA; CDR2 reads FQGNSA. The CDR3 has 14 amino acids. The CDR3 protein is CASSRKTGGETQYF. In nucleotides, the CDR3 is TGTGCCAGCAGCCGAAAGACAGGGGGGGAGACCCAGTACTTC. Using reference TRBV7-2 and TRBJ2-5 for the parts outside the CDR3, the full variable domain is GAGVSQSPSNKVTEKGKDVELRCDPISGHTALYWYRQSLGQGLEFLIYFQGNSAPDKSGLPSDRFSAERTGGSVSTLTIQRTQQEDSAVYLCASSRKTGGETQYFGPGTRLLVL.

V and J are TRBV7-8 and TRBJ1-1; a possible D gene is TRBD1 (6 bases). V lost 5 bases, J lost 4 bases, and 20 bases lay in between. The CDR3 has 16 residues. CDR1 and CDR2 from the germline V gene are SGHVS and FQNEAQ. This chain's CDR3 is CASSLKGGQGSTEAFF. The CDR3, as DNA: TGTGCCAGCAGCCTTAAAGGGGGGCAGGGGAGCACTGAAGCTTTCTTT.

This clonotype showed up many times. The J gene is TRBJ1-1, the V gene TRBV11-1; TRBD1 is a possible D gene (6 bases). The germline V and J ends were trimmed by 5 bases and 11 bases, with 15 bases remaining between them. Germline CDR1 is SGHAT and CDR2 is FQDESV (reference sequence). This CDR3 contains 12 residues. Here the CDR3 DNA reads TGTGCCAGCAGCGCAACAGGGTTATGGGCTTTCTTT. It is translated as CASSATGLWAFF.

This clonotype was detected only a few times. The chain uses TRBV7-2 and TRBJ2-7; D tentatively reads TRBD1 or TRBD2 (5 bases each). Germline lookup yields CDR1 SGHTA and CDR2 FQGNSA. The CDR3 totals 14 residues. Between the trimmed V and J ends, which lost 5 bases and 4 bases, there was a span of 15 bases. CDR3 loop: CASSQTGTIYEQYF. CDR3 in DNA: TGTGCCAGCAGCCAAACCGGGACGATATACGAGCAGTACTTC. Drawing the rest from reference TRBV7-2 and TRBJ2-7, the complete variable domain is GAGVSQSPSNKVTEKGKDVELRCDPISGHTALYWYRQSLGQGLEFLIYFQGNSAPDKSGLPSDRFSAERTGGSVSTLTIQRTQQEDSAVYLCASSQTGTIYEQYFGPGTRLTVT.